Shown below are 30 T cell receptor beta chains from a single sample sequenced in a study of T cell responses to AZD1222 COVID-19 vaccine. Sequenced by immunoSEQ multiplex PCR; TCRdb stores in-frame clones only, minus some. The table records some 110,000 clones, more than 80% of them present only once. This sample comprised peripheral blood, obtained on day 0 of AZD1222 vaccination. Source of these receptors: an adult in good health.

The chain joins TRBV5-4 to TRBJ2-1, with TRBD2 matching over 9 bases. The germline CDR1 and CDR2 sequences are SGHNT and YYREEE (reference sequence). V shed 4 bases, J shed 1 base, and the junction held 6 bases outside the gene matches. This CDR3 spans 16 amino acids. The CDR3 protein is CASSIAGGASYNEQFF. The DNA of the CDR3 is TGTGCCAGCAGCATTGCGGGGGGGGCTTCCTACAATGAGCAGTTCTTC.

The V gene is TRBV29-1, the J gene TRBJ1-4; unclear D gene. CDR3 length: 13 residues. V was cut by 5 bases and J by 3 bases, with 10 bases left in between. Germline V gene data show CDR1 as SQVTM and CDR2 as ANQGSEA. The CDR3 nucleotides read TGCAGCGTTTGTCACTCCTCTAATGAAAAACTGTTTTTT. Translated: CSVCHSSNEKLFF.

In nucleotides, the CDR3 is TGTGCCAGCAGCCAAGAGATCTGGCAGGGGGCGGACGAGCAGTACTTC. It specifies CASSQEIWQGADEQYF. The chain has TRBV4-2 and TRBJ2-7, with TRBD1 matching 8 bases. Germline trimming cut 0 bases from V and 5 bases from J; bases unmatched to any gene: 9. The CDR3 loop spans 16 amino acids. Germline lookup yields CDR1 LGHNA and CDR2 YNFKEQ.

CDR3 amino acids: CASSHANYEQYF. The DNA for the CDR3 is TGTGCCAGCAGCCACGCCAACTACGAGCAGTACTTC. The V and J genes are TRBV3-1 (or the pseudogene TRBV3-2) and TRBJ2-7; D remains unclear. Germline CDR1 reads LGHDT; CDR2 reads YNNKEL (reference sequence). The ends were cut back, 3 bases at V and 3 bases at J, with 6 bases in the middle. The CDR3 has 12 amino acids.

This sequence joins TRBV3-1 (or the pseudogene TRBV3-2) and TRBJ1-1, with D hard to call. There are 13 residues in the CDR3. Germline V gives CDR1 LGHDT, CDR2 YNNKEL (reference sequence). V lost 4 bases, J lost 9 bases, and 15 bases lay in between. The CDR3 nucleotides read TGTGCCAGCAGCCCAAGGTACGGTTATCAAGCTTTCTTT. It translates to CASSPRYGYQAFF.

The chain's CDR3 is CASSLGGQGLSSRDTQYF. The CDR3 nucleotides read TGTGCCAGCAGTTTGGGAGGACAGGGGTTGTCGAGTCGAGATACGCAGTATTTT. The rearrangement uses TRBV28 and TRBJ2-3; TRBD1 matches at 9 bases. The CDR3 is 18 residues long. Germline assignment: CDR1 MDHEN and CDR2 SYDVKM. V shed 3 bases and J 5 bases; nucleotides not matched to a gene: 15. Full variable domain (missing parts from reference TRBV28 and TRBJ2-3): DVKVTQSSRYLVKRTGEKVFLECVQDMDHENMFWYRQDPGLGLRLIYFSYDVKMKEKGDIPEGYSVSREKKERFSLILESASTNQTSMYLCASSLGGQGLSSRDTQYFGPGTRLTVL.

V gene TRBV27 combines with J gene TRBJ1-4; perhaps TRBD1 as D (5 bases). Germline CDR1 is MNHEY and CDR2 is SMNVEV (reference sequence). The CDR3 covers 14 residues. Trimming took 6 bases from V and 8 from J, leaving 16 bases between them. The DNA of the CDR3 is TGTGCCAGCAGATCAGGGTCGGGGCACGAAAAACTGTTTTTT. It is translated as CASRSGSGHEKLFF.

V is TRBV5-1 and J is TRBJ1-2, with D unresolved. The germline V gene encodes CDR1 SGHRS and CDR2 YFSETQ. The CDR3 loop spans 12 amino acids. The V end lost 5 bases, the J end lost 8 bases, and 13 bases lay between the germline ends. CDR3 amino acids: CASSTADSGYTF. CDR3 bases: TGCGCCAGCAGTACAGCTGATAGCGGCTACACCTTC.

This clone showed up just a few times. The chain joins TRBV6-6 to TRBJ1-1, with D perhaps TRBD1 (5 bases). This CDR3 is built from 12 residues. CDR1 is MNHNY, CDR2 SVGAGI, per germline (reference sequence). Trimming pared 6 bases from V and 12 bases from J, leaving 17 bases between. CDR3: CASSFTSGGTFF. The CDR3 bases are TGTGCCAGCAGCTTTACTTCGGGGGGAACTTTCTTT.

This clone was seen once. The rearrangement uses TRBV28 and TRBJ2-1; 15 bases are shared with TRBD2. Per germline, CDR1 MDHEN and CDR2 SYDVKM. The CDR3 totals 14 residues. The CDR3 DNA reads TGTACGACCGGGACTAGCGGGAGGTACAATGAGCAGTTCTTC. As protein: CTTGTSGRYNEQFF.

The chain carries TRBV7-3 and TRBJ2-3; D might be TRBD1 (6 bases). The CDR3 runs to 14 residues. CDR1 SGHTA and CDR2 FQGTGA come from the germline V gene. V shed 5 bases and J shed 5 bases, with 14 bases lying between them. The CDR3 region is CASSGQFLQDTQYF. The CDR3 coding sequence is TGTGCCAGCAGCGGACAGTTTCTCCAAGATACGCAGTATTTT.

The genes are TRBV28 and TRBJ2-3, with TRBD2 identical over 11 bases. CDR1 is MDHEN and CDR2 is SYDVKM in the germline V gene. With 5 bases clipped from V and 3 bases from J, the junction kept 4 bases outside the gene matches. The length of the CDR3 is 15 residues. The CDR3 region is CASSVTSGVTDTQYF. The CDR3 DNA reads TGTGCCAGCAGTGTGACTAGCGGGGTTACAGATACGCAGTATTTT.

The chain has TRBV5-5 and TRBJ1-2; no definite D call. From germline, CDR1 is SGHKS and CDR2 YYEKEE (reference sequence). The CDR3 has 13 residues. V was clipped by 4 bases and J by 8 bases, with 15 bases between them. The DNA for the CDR3 is TGTGCCAGCAGCCGGGAAGGAGCCTGGGGCTACACCTTC. Amino acids: CASSREGAWGYTF.

This chain uses TRBV5-1 with TRBJ1-3; D gene unclear. Per germline, CDR1 SGHRS and CDR2 YFSETQ. The CDR3 extends over 15 amino acids. The V end was cut by 4 bases, the J end by 0 bases, with 11 bases between. The CDR3 DNA reads TGCGCCAGCAGCGCGACTCGTGGCTCTGGAAACACCATATATTTT. Its protein is CASSATRGSGNTIYF.

The chain links TRBV5-6 to TRBJ1-5; a possible D gene is TRBD1 (6 bases). This CDR3 is built from 14 residues. Trimming stripped 1 base from V and 3 bases from J, with 8 bases between. Germline V gene sequence: CDR1 SGHDT, CDR2 YYEEEE. CDR3 in amino acids: CASSLYRVNQPQHF. CDR3 sequence (DNA): TGTGCCAGCAGCTTGTACAGGGTCAATCAGCCCCAGCATTTT.

The chain carries TRBV4-2 and TRBJ2-2; 12 nucleotides match TRBD2. The CDR3 spans 22 residues. J lost 0 bases, V lost 0 bases, and 14 bases had no gene match. Germline V gene data show CDR1 as LGHNA and CDR2 as YNFKEQ. The CDR3 loop is CASSQDHWLAGGMITNTGELFF. The CDR3 bases are TGTGCCAGCAGCCAAGATCATTGGCTAGCGGGGGGGATGATTACGAACACCGGGGAGCTGTTTTTT.

V gene TRBV5-1 combines with J gene TRBJ1-2, with a tentative D call TRBD1 (6 bases). This CDR3 spans 13 amino acids. V was cut by 4 bases and J by 4 bases, with 11 bases left in between. Germline V lookup: CDR1 SGHRS, CDR2 YFSETQ. The CDR3 DNA reads TGCGCCAGCAGCCCCGGACAGCTCTATGGCTACACCTTC. This gives the protein CASSPGQLYGYTF.

V is TRBV24-1 and J is TRBJ1-4, with D uncertain. This CDR3 is built from 11 residues. Germline loops: CDR1 KGHDR, CDR2 SFDVKD. The V end lost 9 bases, the J end lost 7 bases, and 8 bases lay between the germline ends. This CDR3 is CATGYGEKLFF. CDR3 in DNA: TGTGCCACCGGATATGGTGAAAAACTGTTTTTT.

The chain employs TRBV30 and TRBJ2-2, with D perhaps TRBD2 (6 bases). CDR1 is GTSNPN, CDR2 SVGIG, per germline (reference sequence). The length of the CDR3 is 13 residues. V was cut by 4 bases and J by 4 bases, with 10 bases left in between. The CDR3 here is CAWTRRGTGELFF. CDR3 bases: TGTGCCTGGACTAGGCGGGGCACCGGGGAGCTGTTTTTT. Full variable domain (missing parts from reference TRBV30 and TRBJ2-2): SQTIHQWPATLVQPVGSPLSLECTVEGTSNPNLYWYRQAAGRGLQLLFYSVGIGQISSEVPQNLSASRPQDRQFILSSKKLLLSDSGFYLCAWTRRGTGELFFGEGSRLTVL.

V gene TRBV6-2 or TRBV6-3 combines with J gene TRBJ2-3; 8 bases agree with TRBD2. Germline lookup yields CDR1 MNHEY and CDR2 SVGEGT. The V and J ends lost 2 bases and 1 base, in that order; junction bases with no gene match: 8. The CDR3 spans 17 residues. CDR3 DNA: TGTGCCAGCAGTTACGAAGGCGGGGGGCCTCGCACAGATACGCAGTATTTT. Translation: CASSYEGGGPRTDTQYF.

The CDR3 DNA is TGTGCCAGTAGTATCTCGGGGAGCTCTGGGGCCAACGTCCTGACTTTC. The encoded protein is CASSISGSSGANVLTF. This chain connects TRBV19 to TRBJ2-6, with a possible D match to TRBD2 (5 bases). Germline CDR1 is LNHDA and CDR2 is SQIVND (reference sequence). The CDR3 totals 16 residues. Trimming took 3 bases from V and 0 from J, leaving 9 bases between them.

The rearrangement joins TRBV6-5 to TRBJ2-7; D possibly matches TRBD1 or TRBD2 (5 bases each). Germline-derived CDR1 and CDR2 are MNHEY and SVGAGI. The CDR3 contains 15 residues. Trimming cost V 7 bases and J 4 bases, with 20 bases left between them. The chain's CDR3 is CASTTYRGSGYEQYF. As DNA, the CDR3 is TGTGCCAGCACTACATACCGGGGCAGCGGATACGAGCAGTACTTC.

The V and J genes are TRBV6-5 and TRBJ1-5, with D perhaps matching TRBD1 (5 bases). Between the trimmed V and J ends, which lost 6 bases and 7 bases, there was a span of 19 bases. CDR1 and CDR2 from the germline V gene are MNHEY and SVGAGI. CDR3 length equals 15 residues. This CDR3 is CASSRNRDRRQPQHF. The CDR3, as DNA: TGTGCCAGCAGCAGAAACCGGGACCGACGGCAGCCCCAGCATTTT.

The rearrangement joins TRBV28 to TRBJ2-3; 13 bases are shared with TRBD2. Germline V CDR1 and CDR2: MDHEN, SYDVKM. The CDR3 runs 16 residues. Trimming took 5 bases from V and 0 from J; bases not matched to a gene: 2. The CDR3 spells CASSGTSGASTDTQYF. CDR3 in DNA: TGTGCCAGCAGTGGGACTAGCGGGGCTAGCACAGATACGCAGTATTTT. The whole variable domain, filled in from reference TRBV28 and TRBJ2-3, reads DVKVTQSSRYLVKRTGEKVFLECVQDMDHENMFWYRQDPGLGLRLIYFSYDVKMKEKGDIPEGYSVSREKKERFSLILESASTNQTSMYLCASSGTSGASTDTQYFGPGTRLTVL.

This chain uses TRBV21-1 with TRBJ1-2. TRBV21-1 is a pseudogene. The CDR3 totals 15 residues. DNA for the CDR3: TGTGCCAGCAGCAAAGGCCGGGGGCGCTTCTATGGCTACACCTTC. Translation: CASSKGRGRFYGYTF.

The rearrangement links TRBV5-6 to TRBJ2-2; D tentatively fits TRBD1 or TRBD2 (5 bases each). The V gene lost 7 bases and the J gene lost 6 bases, with 16 bases spanning the gap. Germline loops: CDR1 SGHDT, CDR2 YYEEEE. This CDR3 contains 14 residues. CDR3 loop: CASRGGRVAGELFF. The CDR3 bases are TGTGCCAGCCGTGGGGGAAGAGTGGCCGGGGAGCTGTTTTTT.

The chain has TRBV19 and TRBJ2-2; 8 bases line up with TRBD2. Germline V gene data show CDR1 as LNHDA and CDR2 as SQIVND (reference sequence). This CDR3 contains 16 residues. The V and J ends lost 4 bases and 4 bases, in that order; junction bases with no gene match: 8. This CDR3 is CASSKPGLDVTGELFF. Here the CDR3 DNA reads TGTGCCAGTAGTAAGCCGGGACTAGACGTCACCGGGGAGCTGTTTTTT.

V gene TRBV12-3 or TRBV12-4 combines with J gene TRBJ1-5; D is unclear. CDR3 length equals 13 residues. The V gene lost 1 base and the J gene lost 3 bases, with 4 bases spanning the gap. CDR3 DNA sequence: TGTGCCAGCAGTTTAGAACCCAATCAGCCCCAGCATTTT. Encoded protein: CASSLEPNQPQHF.

In this sample, this clone turned up a few times. CDR3: CASSERQSSGNTIYF. The CDR3 bases are TGCGCCAGCAGTGAGCGACAGTCCTCTGGAAACACCATATATTTT. The rearrangement links TRBV10-2 to TRBJ1-3; tentatively, D is TRBD1 (5 bases). In germline, CDR1 is WSHSY, CDR2 SAAADI. The ends were cut back, 2 bases at V and 0 bases at J, with 8 bases in the middle. The CDR3 length is 15 residues.

V usage is TRBV12-3 or TRBV12-4 and J usage is TRBJ1-6; D is unclear. V was trimmed by 8 bases and J by 9 bases, leaving 14 bases between them. This CDR3 is built from 13 residues. The chain's CDR3 is CASGRRSASPLHF. CDR3 nucleotide sequence: TGTGCCAGCGGGCGCAGGAGTGCTTCACCCCTCCACTTT.